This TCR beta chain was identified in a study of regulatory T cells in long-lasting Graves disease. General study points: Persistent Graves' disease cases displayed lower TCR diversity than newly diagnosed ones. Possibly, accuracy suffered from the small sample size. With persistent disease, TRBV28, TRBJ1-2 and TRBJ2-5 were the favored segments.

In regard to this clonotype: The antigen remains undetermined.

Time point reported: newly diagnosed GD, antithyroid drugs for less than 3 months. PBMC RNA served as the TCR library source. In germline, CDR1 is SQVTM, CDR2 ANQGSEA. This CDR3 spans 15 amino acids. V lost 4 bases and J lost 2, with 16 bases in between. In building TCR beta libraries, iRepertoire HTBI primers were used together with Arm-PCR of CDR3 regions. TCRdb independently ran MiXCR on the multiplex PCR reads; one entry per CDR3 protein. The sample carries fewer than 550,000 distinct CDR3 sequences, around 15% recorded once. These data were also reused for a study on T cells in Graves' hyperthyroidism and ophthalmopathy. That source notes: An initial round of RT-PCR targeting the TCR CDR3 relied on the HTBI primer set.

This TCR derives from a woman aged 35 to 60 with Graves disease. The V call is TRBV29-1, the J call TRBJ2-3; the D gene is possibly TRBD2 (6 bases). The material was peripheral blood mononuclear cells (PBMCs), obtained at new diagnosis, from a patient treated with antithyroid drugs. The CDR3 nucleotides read TGCAGCGTTGTGCGCGGGACGCCCGACACAGATACGCAGTATTTT. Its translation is CSVVRGTPDTDTQYF.